A selection of T cell receptor beta chains follows, all from one sample in a study of regulatory T cells in long-lasting Graves disease. TCRdb re-analysed the multiplex PCR reads in MiXCR, keeping a single row per CDR3 protein. The sample shows approximately 460,000 distinct CDR3 sequences, around 17% of them seen only once. Separately, the same data were catalogued under a study of T cells in Graves' hyperthyroidism and ophthalmopathy.

The sequenced sample was peripheral blood mononuclear cells (PBMCs), obtained at new diagnosis, from a patient treated with antithyroid drugs. The receptor set was obtained from a woman between 25 and 40 years old with Graves disease. The CDR3 runs from the conserved cysteine through the conserved F or W. D genes are given only for firm matches. Clone size is given for some rows only: seen once, a few or many times, or a class if the clone is expanded.

j_call	d_call	clone_size	v_call	cdr3_nt	cdr3_aa
TRBJ2-5	-	-	TRBV5-1	TGCGCCAGCAGACCGTCAGGGGGAGGGCAAGAGACCCAGTACTTC	CASRPSGGGQETQYF
TRBJ1-3	-	-	TRBV7-9	TGTGCCAGCAGCCCCCGAACGCTCTCTGGAAACACCATATATTTT	CASSPRTLSGNTIYF
TRBJ1-4	-	-	TRBV11-2	TGTGCCAGCAGCTTGGAGCCCGGGCTTCCACATGAAAAACTGTTTTTT	CASSLEPGLPHEKLFF
TRBJ2-7	-	many	TRBV27	TGTGCCAGCAGCGGACCTGGGTTGGAGCAGTACTTC	CASSGPGLEQYF
TRBJ1-1	-	-	TRBV30	TGTGCCTGGAGTTTTTTCGCCGAGGGTGGTGAAGCTTTCTTT	CAWSFFAEGGEAFF
TRBJ1-1	-	many	TRBV7-9	TGTGCCAGCAGCTTATATGCCGTTATGAACACTGAAGCTTTCTTT	CASSLYAVMNTEAFF
TRBJ2-5	TRBD1	few	TRBV6-1	TGTGCCAGCAGCGACAGGGGAGAGACCCAGTACTTC	CASSDRGETQYF
TRBJ2-5	TRBD2	many	TRBV6-2/TRBV6-3	TGTGCCAGCAGTACAACCGGGACTACCGGGGAGACCCAGTACTTC	CASSTTGTTGETQYF
TRBJ2-5	-	many	TRBV28	TGTGCCAGCAGTTTATTATCAAACGTTCAAGAGACCCAGTACTTC	CASSLLSNVQETQYF
TRBJ2-3	-	few	TRBV9	TGTGCCAGCAGCGTAGCTGCCTCGGCCCCTTCCACAGATACGCAGTATTTT	CASSVAASAPSTDTQYF
TRBJ2-4	TRBD1	-	TRBV20-1	TGCAGTGCCATACACCGGGACAGGGGTCCCATGTTAGTTCAGTACTTC	CSAIHRDRGPMLVQYF
TRBJ2-7	TRBD2	many	TRBV20-1	TGCAGCTCCTTGACTAGCGGGAGTTACGAGCAGTACTTC	CSSLTSGSYEQYF
TRBJ2-7	TRBD2	many	TRBV2	TGTGCCAGCATCGGACTAGCGGGGGCCTACGAGCAGTACTTC	CASIGLAGAYEQYF
TRBJ2-7	-	many	TRBV4-1	TGCGCCAGCAGCCAAGACGGGGGGCACAGCTCCTACGAGCAGTACTTC	CASSQDGGHSSYEQYF
TRBJ2-1	-	many	TRBV20-1	TGCAGTGCTAGAGACAGCGCTTTTGACTACAATGAGCAGTTCTTC	CSARDSAFDYNEQFF
TRBJ2-1	-	few	TRBV20-1	TGCAGTGCTAGTTCGGCTCGAGATTACAATGAGCAGTTCTTC	CSASSARDYNEQFF
TRBJ2-7	-	-	TRBV7-9	TGTGCCAGCAGCACGCCGAGGACAAGGCACGAGCAGTACTTC	CASSTPRTRHEQYF
TRBJ2-1	TRBD2	few	TRBV6-1	TGTGCCAGCAGGCCTCCGGGACTAGCGGGAGTGGAGCAGTTCTTC	CASRPPGLAGVEQFF
TRBJ2-3	TRBD2	many	TRBV20-1	TGCAGTGCTAGAGACCTGGGACTAGCCGGGGATCTGTATTTT	CSARDLGLAGDLYF
TRBJ1-2	-	many	TRBV30	TGTGCCTGGAGTCCCCAGGAGATTGGCTACACCTTC	CAWSPQEIGYTF
TRBJ2-2	-	many	TRBV11-2	TGTGCCAGCAGCTTAGGTTTGCGGACCGGGGAGCTGTTTTTT	CASSLGLRTGELFF
TRBJ2-5	-	many	TRBV5-1	TGCGCCAGCAGCTTGGAATCAGCGGAAGAGACCCAGTACTTC	CASSLESAEETQYF
TRBJ2-4	TRBD2	many	TRBV28	TGTGCCGCGGCGACTAGCGTTTACATTCAGTACTTC	CAAATSVYIQYF
TRBJ2-3	-	few	TRBV6-2/TRBV6-3	TGTGCCAGCAGCTACGGCGCACTAGCCACAGATACGCAGTATTTT	CASSYGALATDTQYF
TRBJ2-7	TRBD1	-	TRBV15	TGTGCCACCAGCAGAACTCAGGGGGCCTACGAGCAGTACTTC	CATSRTQGAYEQYF
TRBJ2-5	TRBD2	few	TRBV14	TGTGCCAGCAGCCAAGGGCTAGCGGGAGAAGAGAGGACCCAGTACTTC	CASSQGLAGEERTQYF
TRBJ2-7	-	many	TRBV3-1	TGTGCCAGCACATCTGAATCCGGGTACGAGCAGTACTTC	CASTSESGYEQYF
TRBJ2-1	TRBD2	-	TRBV5-1	TGCGCCACCCCGACTAGCGGGAGTTGGAATGAGCAGTTCTTC	CATPTSGSWNEQFF
TRBJ2-1	TRBD2	many	TRBV11-1	TGTGCCAGCAGCTCCCCCCTGGCGGGAGAAATAGATGAGCAGTTCTTC	CASSSPLAGEIDEQFF
TRBJ2-2	-	-	TRBV27	TGTGCCAGCAGCATTGACAGGAATACCGGGGAGCTGTTTTTT	CASSIDRNTGELFF
TRBJ2-3	-	-	TRBV6-2/TRBV6-3	TGTGCCAGCGGGGGACCGAGGACAGATACGCAGTATTTT	CASGGPRTDTQYF
TRBJ2-1	-	-	TRBV5-5	TGTGCCAGCAGCTTGATGGTGGGGGATCCTTGGAATGAGCAGTTCTTC	CASSLMVGDPWNEQFF
TRBJ1-4	TRBD1	-	TRBV15	TGTGCCACCAGCAGAGAAGTGTTTCCACCGGGGACAGCGCATTTT	CATSREVFPPGTAHF
TRBJ2-7	-	-	TRBV28	TGTGCCAGCAGCCCTCCATGGGGGTACGGTCTCTCCTACGAGCAGTACTTC	CASSPPWGYGLSYEQYF
TRBJ2-1	-	-	TRBV4-1	TGCGCCAGCAGCCAACCCTCAAGGACGGGGTCCTACAATGAGCAGTTCTTC	CASSQPSRTGSYNEQFF
TRBJ2-1	-	-	TRBV25-1	TGTGCCAGCAGTGAATTGAGCTACAATGAGCAGTTCTTC	CASSELSYNEQFF
TRBJ2-2	TRBD1	-	TRBV11-2	TGCGTCAGCAGCCTCCGACCCCCGGGACAGGGGGCTTGGACCGGGGAGCTGTTTTTT	CVSSLRPPGQGAWTGELFF
TRBJ1-5	-	many	TRBV27	TGTGCCAGCAGTACGGACACACGGGGTGGTCAGCCCCAGCATTTT	CASSTDTRGGQPQHF
TRBJ2-7	TRBD2	many	TRBV4-1	TGCGCCAGCAGCCAAGAACTAGCGGGAGGGGGCGAGCAGTACTTC	CASSQELAGGGEQYF
TRBJ2-3	TRBD2	many	TRBV5-5	TGTGCCAGCAGCTTGTGGTGGGAGGGAGCGGTGACAGATACGCAGTATTTT	CASSLWWEGAVTDTQYF